The T cell receptor (beta chain) under discussion was sequenced for a study of blood T cell repertoires in COVID-19. Whole-study context: Researchers got acute and convalescent COVID-19 samples from the United States, Italy and Spain.

In the original analysis: Counts of nucleated cells, estimated from reference gene primer amplification, were obtained. Libraries were prepared by immunoSEQ multiplex PCR; TCRdb keeps only in-frame clonotypes and omits some of them. The V and J calls and clone size were taken over from that table, and D and trimming were inferred from the DNA. The repertoire includes approximately 300,000 clones, around nine tenths of them detected once, and about 2.7% sits in the top ten. Germline CDR1 is GTSNPN and CDR2 is SVGIG (reference sequence). The CDR3 is 13 residues long. Trimming left V 0 bases short and J 4 bases short, with 7 bases between. Cohorts were determined from participant-reported clinical history.

The sample taken for sequencing was PBMCs or T cells enriched from blood (not recorded which). The chain uses TRBV30 and TRBJ1-5, with D unresolved. The source of this sequence is a woman aged 18-29 years who had recovered from COVID-19. This CDR3 is CAWSVNRNQPQHF. CDR3 sequence (DNA): TGTGCCTGGAGTGTAAACAGAAATCAGCCCCAGCATTTT.